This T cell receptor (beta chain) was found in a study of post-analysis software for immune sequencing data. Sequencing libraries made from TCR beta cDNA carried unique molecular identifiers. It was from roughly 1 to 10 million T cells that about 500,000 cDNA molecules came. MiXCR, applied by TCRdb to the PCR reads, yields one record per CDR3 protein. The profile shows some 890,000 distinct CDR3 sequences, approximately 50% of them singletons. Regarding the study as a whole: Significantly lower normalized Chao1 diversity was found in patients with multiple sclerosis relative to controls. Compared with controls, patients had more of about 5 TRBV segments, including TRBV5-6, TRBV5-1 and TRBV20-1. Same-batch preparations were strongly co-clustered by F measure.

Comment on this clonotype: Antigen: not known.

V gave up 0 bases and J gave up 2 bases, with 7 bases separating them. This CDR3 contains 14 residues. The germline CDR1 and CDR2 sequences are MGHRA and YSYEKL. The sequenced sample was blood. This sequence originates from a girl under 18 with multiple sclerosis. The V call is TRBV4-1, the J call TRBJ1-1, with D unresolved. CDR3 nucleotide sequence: TGCGCCAGCAGCCAAGACGCGTCAAACACTGAAGCTTTCTTT. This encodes CASSQDASNTEAFF.